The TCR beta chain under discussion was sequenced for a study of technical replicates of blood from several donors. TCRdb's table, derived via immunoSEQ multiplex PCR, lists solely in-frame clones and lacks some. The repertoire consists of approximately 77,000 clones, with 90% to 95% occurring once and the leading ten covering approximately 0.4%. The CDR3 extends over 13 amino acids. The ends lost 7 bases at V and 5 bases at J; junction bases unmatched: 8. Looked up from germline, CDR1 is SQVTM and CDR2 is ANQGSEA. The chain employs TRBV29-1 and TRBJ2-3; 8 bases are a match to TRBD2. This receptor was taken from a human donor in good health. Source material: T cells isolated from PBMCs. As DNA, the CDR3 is TGCAGCGCGCGAGCGGGAGCAGAAGATACGCAGTATTTT. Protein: CSARAGAEDTQYF.